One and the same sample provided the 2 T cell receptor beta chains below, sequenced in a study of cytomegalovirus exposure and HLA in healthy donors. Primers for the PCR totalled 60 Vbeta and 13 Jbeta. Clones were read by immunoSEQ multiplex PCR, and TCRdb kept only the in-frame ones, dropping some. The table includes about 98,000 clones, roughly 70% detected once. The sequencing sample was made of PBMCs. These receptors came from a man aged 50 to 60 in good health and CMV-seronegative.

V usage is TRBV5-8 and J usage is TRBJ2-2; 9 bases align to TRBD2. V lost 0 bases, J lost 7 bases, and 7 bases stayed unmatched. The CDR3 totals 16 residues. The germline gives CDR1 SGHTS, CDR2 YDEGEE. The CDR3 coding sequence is TGTGCCAGCAGCTTGGTCGGCGGGAGGGCCGTCGGGGAGCTGTTTTTT. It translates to CASSLVGGRAVGELFF.

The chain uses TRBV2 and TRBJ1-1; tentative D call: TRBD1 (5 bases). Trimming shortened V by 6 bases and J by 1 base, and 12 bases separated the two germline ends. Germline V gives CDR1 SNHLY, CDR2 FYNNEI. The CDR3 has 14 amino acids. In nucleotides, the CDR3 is TGTGCCAGCAGGGGGCCGGGAGGGAACACTGAAGCTTTCTTT. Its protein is CASRGPGGNTEAFF.